This section outlines one T cell receptor beta chain sequence together with its context. Its antigen is not identified. The CDR3 is 14 residues long. Trimming cost V 1 base and J 2 bases, with 9 bases left between them. CDR1 LGHDT and CDR2 YNNKEL come from the germline V gene (reference sequence). This sample was included in a study of T cells in Graves' hyperthyroidism and ophthalmopathy. Whole-study results and caveats: The blood repertoire included most of the expanded thyroid clonotypes above 0.001.

Amplification of TCR beta CDR3 regions used RNA as the template. HTBI primers were employed in a first-round RT-PCR of the TCR CDR3. TCRdb re-derived calls from the multiplex PCR reads in MiXCR, one entry per CDR3 protein. The sample shows around 600,000 distinct CDR3 sequences, approximately 14% of them seen only once. The sequencing input was blood. The chain uses TRBV3-1 and TRBJ2-7; D could derive from TRBD1 or TRBD2 (5 bases each). The sequence was obtained from a woman between 18 and 29 years old with Graves' ophthalmopathy. The CDR3: CASSQVTGPYEQYF. The CDR3 DNA follows: TGTGCCAGCAGCCAAGTCACGGGGCCCTACGAGCAGTACTTC.